The 21 T cell receptor beta chains below all came from one sample that was sequenced in a study of blood T cell repertoires in COVID-19. The protocol was immunoSEQ multiplex PCR, while the TCRdb copy is restricted to in-frame clones and leaves out a portion. This table has more than 15,000 clones, about 91% appearing once. The specimen was peripheral blood. The receptors were gathered from a human donor in a cohort sampled during active COVID-19. The donor label of this sample is uncertain.

The gene calls are TRBV12-3 or TRBV12-4 and TRBJ2-5; 7 bases align to TRBD1. This CDR3 region has 12 residues. J gave up 4 bases and V 5 bases, and 1 base lay outside the gene matches. The CDR3 loop is CASSRDRETQYF. The CDR3 DNA reads TGTGCCAGCAGTCGGGACAGAGAGACCCAGTACTTC.

The chain is built from TRBV3-1 (or the pseudogene TRBV3-2) and TRBJ1-3; TRBD1 matches at 9 bases. Trimming at V came to 5 bases and at J to 1 base, leaving 12 bases not matched to a gene. CDR3 length: 18 amino acids. Germline CDR1 LGHDT, CDR2 YNNKEL (reference sequence). CDR3 amino acids: CASSGYRTGAFSGNTIYF. DNA for the CDR3: TGTGCCAGCAGCGGTTATCGGACAGGGGCGTTTTCTGGAAACACCATATATTTT.

This rearrangement joins TRBV19 to TRBJ2-7; 8 bases map to TRBD2. V trimming: 3 bases; J trimming: 3 bases; junction bases outside the gene matches: 7. Germline loops: CDR1 LNHDA, CDR2 SQIVND (reference sequence). CDR3 length: 15 amino acids. CDR3 loop: CASSIGSAGGYEQYF. CDR3 sequence (DNA): TGTGCCAGTAGTATCGGGTCGGCGGGGGGCTACGAGCAGTACTTC.

J is TRBJ1-4 and V is TRBV19; 7 positions agree with TRBD1. Germline assignment: CDR1 LNHDA and CDR2 SQIVND (reference sequence). After removal of 7 bases from V and 6 bases from J, the junction contained 8 bases not matched to a gene. The CDR3 extends over 14 amino acids. The DNA of the CDR3 is TGTGCCAGTACCTTGACAGGGCCTTATGAAAAACTGTTTTTT. Its protein product is CASTLTGPYEKLFF.

V and J are TRBV10-2 and TRBJ2-1, with 8 bases aligning to TRBD2. The CDR3 loop spans 15 amino acids. V trimming: 4 bases; J trimming: 7 bases; junction bases outside the gene matches: 9. Germline V gene data show CDR1 as WSHSY and CDR2 as SAAADI. The CDR3 coding sequence is TGCGCCAGCAGTGCACCGGGACTAGGTTTAAATGAGCAGTTCTTC. Its translation is CASSAPGLGLNEQFF.

This clone was observed a handful of times. The CDR3 DNA sequence: TGTGCCACTCTTATACAGGGGAAAAATGAGCAGTTCTTC. Protein sequence: CATLIQGKNEQFF. This chain joins TRBV6-5 and TRBJ2-1; 7 positions agree with TRBD1. Per germline, CDR1 MNHEY and CDR2 SVGAGI. CDR3 size: 13 residues. The V and J ends lost 10 bases and 7 bases, in that order; junction bases with no gene match: 10.

The rearrangement links TRBV9 to TRBJ1-3; weak D call: TRBD1 (5 bases). Between the trimmed V and J ends, which lost 0 bases and 2 bases, there was a span of 9 bases. Germline assignment: CDR1 SGDLS and CDR2 YYNGEE. The CDR3 has 15 amino acids. CDR3 in DNA: TGTGCCAGCAGCGTAGGACCAGGGCCTGGAAACACCATATATTTT. This encodes CASSVGPGPGNTIYF. Using reference TRBV9 and TRBJ1-3 for the parts outside the CDR3, the full variable domain is DSGVTQTPKHLITATGQRVTLRCSPRSGDLSVYWYQQSLDQGLQFLIQYYNGEERAKGNILERFSAQQFPDLHSELNLSSLELGDSALYFCASSVGPGPGNTIYFGEGSWLTVV.

The chain has TRBV5-4 and TRBJ2-2; maybe TRBD2 (6 bases). The V end was cut by 1 base, the J end by 1 base, with 14 bases between. Looked up from germline, CDR1 is SGHNT and CDR2 is YYREEE (reference sequence). The CDR3 spans 17 residues. CDR3 protein: CASSLRSGTLNTGELFF. The CDR3 DNA reads TGTGCCAGCAGCTTGAGGTCTGGGACTCTGAACACCGGGGAGCTGTTTTTT. Variable domain in full (rest from reference TRBV5-4 and TRBJ2-2): ETGVTQSPTHLIKTRGQQVTLRCSSQSGHNTVSWYQQALGQGPQFIFQYYREEENGRGNFPPRFSGLQFPNYSSELNVNALELDDSALYLCASSLRSGTLNTGELFFGEGSRLTVL.

This chain joins TRBV5-1 and TRBJ2-3; 8 bases line up with TRBD2. The germline V gene has CDR1 SGHRS and CDR2 YFSETQ. V lost 2 bases and J lost 1; bases outside the gene matches: 6. This CDR3 is 16 amino acids long. CDR3 sequence: CASSLGGRPGTDTQYF. The CDR3 DNA follows: TGCGCCAGCAGCTTAGGCGGGAGGCCGGGCACAGATACGCAGTATTTT.

The CDR3 coding sequence is TGTGCCACCAACAGGGGGCGGACCGGGGAGCTGTTTTTT. Translating gives CATNRGRTGELFF. The chain has TRBV24-1 and TRBJ2-2, with 9 bases matching TRBD1. Germline V gene data show CDR1 as KGHDR and CDR2 as SFDVKD. The CDR3 totals 13 residues. The V gene end was trimmed by 8 bases and the J gene end by 5 bases; junction bases not matched to a gene: 2.

The chain joins TRBV19 to TRBJ2-7; 9 bases are shared with TRBD2. The J segment lost 5 bases and the V segment lost 6 bases, leaving 8 bases of the junction unmatched. Germline CDR1 and CDR2: LNHDA and SQIVND (reference sequence). This CDR3 has 14 amino acids. CDR3 sequence (DNA): TGTGCCAGTAGCCTTAGCGGGAGAGAAGACGAGCAGTACTTC. It is translated as CASSLSGREDEQYF.

This chain connects TRBV18 to TRBJ2-1; 7 nucleotides align to TRBD2. This CDR3 region has 15 residues. Germline V gene data show CDR1 as KGHSH and CDR2 as LQKENI. J gave up 3 bases and V 4 bases, and 6 bases lay outside the gene matches. The CDR3 nucleotides read TGTGCCAGCTCACTCGGGGGGAGCTACTACAATGAGCAGTTCTTC. This gives the protein CASSLGGSYYNEQFF. Full variable domain (rest looked up from reference TRBV18 and TRBJ2-1): NAGVMQNPRHLVRRRGQEARLRCSPMKGHSHVYWYRQLPEEGLKFMVYLQKENIIDESGMPKERFSAEFPKEGPSILRIQQVVRGDSAAYFCASSLGGSYYNEQFFGPGTRLTVL.

The chain uses TRBV18 and TRBJ2-1; 9 nucleotides align to TRBD2. The V gene's germline CDR1 is KGHSH and CDR2 LQKENI. This CDR3 spans 17 amino acids. J lost 7 bases, V lost 3 bases, and 13 bases had no gene match. The CDR3 reads CASSPPAGGLSRNEQFF. The DNA for the CDR3 is TGTGCCAGCTCACCGCCAGCGGGAGGCCTTTCAAGGAATGAGCAGTTCTTC.

The chain combines TRBV5-1 with TRBJ2-2, with 10 nucleotides matching TRBD2. The CDR3 runs 16 residues. Germline assignment: CDR1 SGHRS and CDR2 YFSETQ. V gave up 4 bases and J gave up 5 bases; unmatched junction bases: 8. CDR3 coding DNA: TGCGCCAGCAGCCTAGCACTAGCGGGACAGACCGGGGAGCTGTTTTTT. It encodes CASSLALAGQTGELFF.

V is TRBV5-1 and J is TRBJ2-7; 10 nucleotides agree with TRBD1. The CDR3 is 14 amino acids. The V and J ends lost 4 bases and 3 bases, in that order; junction bases with no gene match: 4. The germline V gene encodes CDR1 SGHRS and CDR2 YFSETQ. The CDR3 nucleotides are TGCGCCAGCAGCACCGGACAGGGGGTCTACGAGCAGTACTTC. Encoded protein: CASSTGQGVYEQYF.

The rearrangement uses TRBV6-5 and TRBJ1-3; no reliable D call. CDR1 MNHEY and CDR2 SVGAGI come from the germline V gene. CDR3 length: 16 amino acids. With 0 bases removed from V and 4 bases from J, the gap between germline ends came to 13 bases. CDR3 loop: CASSYSIPGSGNTIYF. The DNA of the CDR3 is TGTGCCAGCAGTTACTCGATACCGGGTTCCGGAAACACCATATATTTT.

This rearrangement joins TRBV9 to TRBJ2-2; 11 bases fit TRBD2. The V and J ends lost 2 bases and 6 bases, in that order; junction bases with no gene match: 3. The germline CDR1 and CDR2 sequences are SGDLS and YYNGEE. The CDR3 totals 15 residues. The CDR3 DNA reads as TGTGCCAGCAGCGTTTTAGCGGGAGGGGCCGGGGAGCTGTTTTTT. It specifies CASSVLAGGAGELFF.

The gene calls are TRBV28 and TRBJ2-1, with 13 bases identical to TRBD2. Germline V lookup: CDR1 MDHEN, CDR2 SYDVKM. CDR3 length: 16 residues. Germline trimming cut 5 bases from V and 13 bases from J; bases unmatched to any gene: 14. This chain's CDR3 is CASSANSGLAGPYQFF. The CDR3 bases are TGTGCCAGCAGTGCAAACTCGGGACTAGCGGGACCCTACCAGTTCTTC.

J is TRBJ2-5 and V is TRBV5-4; unclear D gene. Trimming took off 2 bases at V and 2 bases at J, with 7 bases between the two ends. The CDR3 length is 13 residues. Germline CDR1 is SGHNT and CDR2 is YYREEE (reference sequence). The CDR3 DNA follows: TGTGCCAGCAGCTTTCAAAATCAAGAGACCCAGTACTTC. Protein product: CASSFQNQETQYF.

The chain carries TRBV24-1 and TRBJ2-7; 9 bases map to TRBD1. The CDR3 totals 15 residues. The germline CDR1 and CDR2 sequences are KGHDR and SFDVKD. The V gene end was trimmed by 4 bases and the J gene end by 3 bases; junction bases not matched to a gene: 6. CDR3 in DNA: TGTGCCACCAGTGACAGACAGGGGGGCCACTACGAGCAGTACTTC. This sequence encodes CATSDRQGGHYEQYF.

The V call is TRBV5-1, the J call TRBJ2-3, with TRBD1 matching over 11 bases. This CDR3 is 15 amino acids long. Per the germline V gene, CDR1 is SGHRS and CDR2 is YFSETQ. The J segment lost 5 bases and the V segment lost 4 bases, leaving 6 bases of the junction unmatched. This CDR3 reads CASSAGTGGKDTQYF. The CDR3, as DNA: TGCGCCAGCAGCGCGGGGACAGGGGGAAAAGATACGCAGTATTTT.